This T cell receptor (beta chain) stems from a study of shared clonotypes between healthy human individuals (dated by TCRdb to the early 2020s). For context, the study as a whole: A few men and a couple of women, aged 18 to 49 years, made up the cohort. For each donor, CD4 naive and CD4 memory were each given three plates, CD8 naive was given two plates, and CD8 memory was given one plate. Blood TCR repertoires of about five healthy adults were deeply sequenced to estimate repertoire size and the extent of clonotype sharing between individuals. Libraries were prepared and TCR repertoires were sequenced by different laboratories using diverse techniques, in order to increase sequencing depth and limit assay-specific biases. Leukapheresis yielded between about 0.8 and 8.9 billion PBMCs per donor. Study-wide findings and limitations: Across a handful of donors, around 5% of naive CD4, around 3.3% of naive CD8, 2% to 2.5% of memory CD4, and 0.4% of memory CD8 clonotypes were shared. Rarefaction of sorted-subset datasets indicated incomplete sequencing despite the large sequencing depth. Only blood was sampled, and tissue TCR repertoires likely differ from those in blood. Because the study included only a small number of donors, the genetic and exposure-history diversity represented was limited. Compared with non-shared clonotypes, the clonotypes found in all four sorted-subset donors had higher generation probabilities. Based on pairwise subsampling, the degree of clonotype sharing among donors was expected to be affected by sequencing depth. Estimated clonotype richness was generally larger for naive than for memory subsets.

The donors were healthy, HIV-negative adults who had no recently reported acute infections or vaccinations. All donors were Caucasian adults living in Nashville, Tennessee, USA. CD4+ T cells were enriched by magnetic negative selection, after which naive cells were positively selected on CD45RA and the negative fraction was taken as the memory subset. Blood was collected by leukapheresis, and PBMCs were isolated by Ficoll-Histopaque density gradient centrifugation and then cryopreserved in liquid nitrogen vapor phase. Purity and quantity of every magnetically sorted T cell population were checked by analytical flow cytometry. From each sorted fraction, genomic DNA was isolated and quantified by UV absorbance on a Nanodrop 2000c. CDR1 and CDR2 are drawn from the germline V gene: SGHVS, FNYEAQ. From the cysteine up to the phenylalanine, the CDR3 has a length of 16 residues. The entry retains the CDR3 DNA only, 48 bases that are in frame from base 1. The junction shows trimming of 5 bases on V and 0 bases on J, plus 17 bases between the germline ends.

Remarks on this clone: The antigen it recognizes is unknown. No much larger clonotype is one base removed from it; base qualities were not supplied.

Using the deep immunoSEQ assay, multiplex PCR amplified TCR CDR3 regions from genomic DNA. Genomic DNA extracted from each cell subset was distributed evenly over all wells of several immunoSEQ 96-well plates, and each plate served as one replicate. For sorted subsets, about 220 ng of genomic DNA, equivalent to roughly 33,000 T cell genomes, went into each replicate PCR. Purified libraries were measured with a Qubit 3.0 fluorometer, size-checked on a Bioanalyzer 2100, and measured again with the KAPA Library Quantification kit. Every immunoSEQ 96-well plate was sequenced on a dedicated single-read 150-cycle Illumina NextSeq 550 flow cell. Per the authors' processing: Because only junctional sequences without quality scores were contained in the immunoSEQ output, filtering matching that applied to full-length reads could not be performed. To assign V/J genes and CDR3, sequences were annotated using PyIR, a Python wrapper for IgBLAST v1.9, with IMGT germline references. Reads with weak V/J assignments (E-value above 1e-6), missing CDR3, stop codons, out-of-frame junctions, or ambiguous translated residues were removed. A V3J clonotype was defined by an identical inferred V gene, J gene, and CDR3 amino acid sequence. Percentage overlap between repertoires was computed as shared unique clonotypes divided by the size of the smaller repertoire. Three approaches were used to assess repertoire richness: RTK rarefaction, the Chao1 estimator, and Recon v2.1 estimates of unobserved clonotypes. Generation probabilities were computed with OLGA for all TCRbeta clonotypes obtained by the gDNA method from a handful of donors. Not all clones reach the TCRdb copy of this immuneACCESS table, which keeps in-frame sequences only. Checked studies attribute under half of the gap to unresolved V genes and leave the rest unexplained. The DNA was the basis for D and trimming; V, J and clone size are from that table. Across this sample there are millions of clones, with around 90% seen only once. Of the sample, over 0.12% is held by the ten largest clones.

The TCR sequence derives from a man aged 18 to 29 in good health. The specimen sequenced was naive CD4+ T cells sorted from blood. Read against the paper, the sample's cell subset or site label means: CD45RA+ positively selected. This chain joins TRBV7-6 to TRBJ2-7; TRBD1 is possibly the D segment (6 matching bases). The CDR3: CASSPLTGPSSYEQYF. The nucleotide sequence is given as TGTGCCAGCAGCCCCTTGACAGGCCCGAGCTCCTACGAGCAGTACTTC.